This T cell receptor beta chain was sequenced during a study of OX40 agonist ivuxolimab in advanced cancers. Overall study: Head and neck, renal cell, melanoma or hepatocellular carcinoma were the cancers that dose-escalation patients had. Among those enrolled, mean age was about 63 years (range about 23 to 85) and roughly 84% were male. Study observations and caveats: Relatively little clonal expansion, among the lowest observed, appeared in partial responders at 0.1-3.0 mg/kg.

Concerning this clone: Its antigen is undetermined.

Clones were read by immunoSEQ multiplex PCR, and TCRdb kept only the in-frame ones, dropping some. This sample has tens of thousands of clones, with over 70% found just once. Sequencing used CD4+ or CD8+ T cells sorted from blood, obtained in a trial of the OX40 agonist ivuxolimab. This TCR came from an adult with an advanced solid tumor such as melanoma, head and neck, liver or kidney cancer.

CDR3 residues: CASGLQTGHEQYF. The CDR3 DNA reads as TGTGCTAGTGGTCTCCAGACAGGGCACGAGCAGTACTTC. The chain carries TRBV12-5 and TRBJ2-7; the match to TRBD1 covers 7 bases. Per the germline V gene, CDR1 is LGHNT and CDR2 is FRNRAP. This CDR3 is 13 amino acids long. V shed 5 bases, J shed 5 bases, and the junction held 6 bases outside the gene matches.